This passage covers 27 T cell receptor beta chains from one sample sequenced in a study of CXCR3-negative and CXCR3-positive naive CD8 T cells. 5' RACE that incorporated UMI labels was used to prepare the TRB cDNA libraries. TCRdb re-called the 5' RACE reads and catalogs CDR3 proteins one per entry, DNA excluded. This repertoire includes just under 45,000 distinct CDR3 sequences. The source material was memory CD8+ T cells from blood. These receptors came from a human donor in good health. Some clones in this sample may be carry-over from other donors' samples.

The chain employs TRBV5-1 and TRBJ1-2; TCRdb selects TRBD1, and the lack of DNA leaves this call unchecked. This CDR3 spans 16 amino acids. The V gene's germline CDR1 is SGHRS and CDR2 YFSETQ. CDR3 loop: CASSLRAGGVENGYTF.

The chain has TRBV7-2 and TRBJ2-7; TCRdb gives TRBD1 as the D gene, but with no DNA this cannot be confirmed. The CDR3 length is 13 residues. Germline V gene data show CDR1 as SGHTA and CDR2 as FQGNSA. CDR3 region: CASSRTGGYEQYF.

V usage is TRBV28 and J usage is TRBJ1-5. Germline V gene data show CDR1 as MDHEN and CDR2 as SYDVKM. This CDR3 is built from 17 residues. This CDR3 is CASSSLFELSKGQPQHF.

The chain has TRBV12-3 or TRBV12-4 and TRBJ2-7. CDR3 length equals 12 residues. This chain's CDR3 is CASSLIDYEQYF.

The gene calls are TRBV7-9 and TRBJ2-5. CDR1 is SEHNR, CDR2 FQNEAQ, per germline (reference sequence). The CDR3 sequence is 15 residues long. Here the CDR3 reads CASSLSSGKEETQYF. The full variable domain, rest sourced from reference TRBV7-9 and TRBJ2-5, is DTGVSQNPRHKITKRGQNVTFRCDPISEHNRLYWYRQTLGQGPEFLTYFQNEAQLEKSRLLSDRFSAERPKGSFSTLEIQRTEQGDSAMYLCASSLSSGKEETQYFGPGTRLLVL.

The chain is built from TRBV6-1 and TRBJ1-1. Germline V gives CDR1 MNHNS, CDR2 SASEGT. The CDR3 length is 13 residues. CDR3 protein: CASSDKMNTEAFF.

The gene calls are TRBV29-1 and TRBJ2-7; TCRdb reports TRBD1, a call that lacks DNA to check it against. The CDR3 spans 13 residues. The germline V gene encodes CDR1 SQVTM and CDR2 ANQGSEA. CDR3 sequence reads: CSIPGGDTYEQYF.

The rearrangement joins TRBV28 to TRBJ1-5; TCRdb's D call of TRBD1 is untestable without DNA. Germline V CDR1 and CDR2: MDHEN, SYDVKM. The CDR3 extends over 18 amino acids. This CDR3 is CASSQSSNTGSGNQPQHF.

CDR3 sequence: CASSGLRSTEAFF. The V call is TRBV5-1, the J call TRBJ1-1. The germline gives CDR1 SGHRS, CDR2 YFSETQ. The CDR3 length is 13 residues. Together with reference TRBV5-1 and TRBJ1-1, the CDR3 gives the full variable domain: KAGVTQTPRYLIKTRGQQVTLSCSPISGHRSVSWYQQTPGQGLQFLFEYFSETQRNKGNFPGRFSGRQFSNSRSEMNVSTLELGDSALYLCASSGLRSTEAFFGQGTRLTVV.

The V and J genes are TRBV6-1 and TRBJ2-3; checking the TCRdb D call of TRBD2 is not possible without DNA. The CDR3 is 17 amino acids. The germline gives CDR1 MNHNS, CDR2 SASEGT. The CDR3 sequence is CASSDPPTSGGRDTQYF.

The rearrangement links TRBV19 to TRBJ1-2; no DNA is available, so the TRBD1 call from TCRdb remains unchecked. The CDR3 loop spans 13 amino acids. Germline lookup yields CDR1 LNHDA and CDR2 SQIVND (reference sequence). CDR3 amino acids: CASSTQGQYGYTF.

The V and J genes are TRBV7-9 and TRBJ2-7; TCRdb outputs TRBD1, but without DNA this stays unchecked. Germline values: CDR1 SEHNR, CDR2 FQNEAQ (reference sequence). The CDR3 covers 14 residues. This CDR3 reads CASSHRDRASEQNF.

The rearrangement uses TRBV7-8 and TRBJ2-5; TCRdb's D call, TRBD2, is unchecked because there is no DNA. The CDR3 spans 17 residues. Germline assignment: CDR1 SGHVS and CDR2 FQNEAQ. CDR3 residues: CASSLLGLAGDQETQYF.

The V call is TRBV12-3 or TRBV12-4, the J call TRBJ2-1; the TCRdb D gene call, TRBD2, has no DNA to confirm it. This CDR3 has 14 residues. Here the CDR3 reads CASSSLAGRNEQFF.

J is TRBJ2-1 and V is TRBV6-4; TCRdb designates TRBD2, a call that cannot be tested without DNA. The CDR3 loop spans 15 amino acids. Per germline, CDR1 MRHNA and CDR2 SNTAGT. CDR3 in amino acids: CASSELAGGNNEQFF.

The genes are TRBV7-8 and TRBJ1-5; TCRdb returns TRBD1, unconfirmable since there is no DNA. Germline CDR1 SGHVS, CDR2 FQNEAQ. The length of the CDR3 is 17 residues. CDR3 residues: CASSPRQGVRVNQPQHF.

The V and J genes are TRBV7-8 and TRBJ1-1; TCRdb calls TRBD1, which cannot be checked without DNA. This CDR3 spans 15 amino acids. From germline, CDR1 is SGHVS and CDR2 FQNEAQ. CDR3 amino acids: CASSLFRTMNTEAFF.

The CDR3 sequence is CSAAVGTSGYNEQFF. The genes are TRBV20-1 and TRBJ2-1; TCRdb's D call of TRBD2 is untestable without DNA. In germline, CDR1 is DFQATT, CDR2 SNEGSKA (reference sequence). The CDR3 is 15 amino acids.

V is TRBV7-3 and J is TRBJ2-1. CDR1 SGHTA and CDR2 FQGTGA come from the germline V gene. The CDR3 has 12 residues. CDR3 loop: CASSLGRNEQFF.

The chain has TRBV6-4 and TRBJ2-3; the TCRdb call, TRBD1, lacks DNA for checking. The CDR3 has 13 residues. CDR1 is MRHNA, CDR2 SNTAGT, per germline. The CDR3 protein is CASSGGSTDTQYF.

CDR3 sequence: CASSVAVGASYNEQFF. The chain recombines TRBV9 with TRBJ2-1. The CDR3 has 16 amino acids. CDR1 and CDR2 from the germline V gene are SGDLS and YYNGEE.

This chain joins TRBV4-2 and TRBJ2-4; TCRdb calls TRBD2, which cannot be checked without DNA. CDR1 LGHNA and CDR2 YNFKEQ come from the germline V gene. The CDR3 is 17 residues long. CDR3 amino acids: CASSQLTSGDSKNIQYF.

The chain has TRBV28 and TRBJ2-1; TCRdb lists TRBD2, though no DNA is available to test this call. The CDR3 consists of 12 residues. CDR1 and CDR2 from the germline V gene are MDHEN and SYDVKM. The chain's CDR3 is CASSLPAGEQFF. The complete variable domain, with remaining parts taken from reference TRBV28 and TRBJ2-1, reads DVKVTQSSRYLVKRTGEKVFLECVQDMDHENMFWYRQDPGLGLRLIYFSYDVKMKEKGDIPEGYSVSREKKERFSLILESASTNQTSMYLCASSLPAGEQFFGPGTRLTVL.

The V and J genes are TRBV11-2 and TRBJ1-2; the TRBD1 assignment by TCRdb is unverifiable without DNA. CDR1 is SGHAT and CDR2 is FQNNGV in the germline V gene. The CDR3 sequence is 13 residues long. CDR3 loop: CASSLTGGYGYTF.

V gene TRBV9 combines with J gene TRBJ1-1; TCRdb returns TRBD1, unconfirmable since there is no DNA. This CDR3 has 15 residues. The V gene's germline CDR1 is SGDLS and CDR2 YYNGEE. The CDR3 sequence: CASSGGQGAPAEAFF.

The chain has TRBV2 and TRBJ2-2; TCRdb designates TRBD1, a call that cannot be tested without DNA. The length of the CDR3 is 14 residues. The germline V gene encodes CDR1 SNHLY and CDR2 FYNNEI. CDR3 loop: CASSRDGNTGELFF.

The rearrangement joins TRBV27 to TRBJ2-7. The CDR3 contains 15 residues. CDR1 and CDR2 from the germline V gene are MNHEY and SMNVEV (reference sequence). CDR3 amino acids: CASSLSGVPSYEQYF.